What follows is one T cell receptor beta chain and its context. Next came a second PCR, run for roughly 7 to 12 cycles, which used a sample-barcoded 5' primer along with a J-beta primer mix. TCRdb redid the calling of the 5' RACE reads with MiXCR, one entry per CDR3 protein. The repertoire includes about 380,000 distinct CDR3 sequences, about 49% of them detected once, and 45% to 55% sits in the top ten. There were healthy Caucasian individuals from Russia, aged roughly 6 to 100, serving as donors. This entry is derived from a study of blood T cells in healthy people across ages. The CDR3 covers 15 residues. From germline, CDR1 is SGHTA and CDR2 FQGNSA.

The chain uses TRBV7-2 and TRBJ2-1, with TRBD2 matching 8 bases. The J call may be incorrect, as the DNA end agrees better with TRBJ2-7. The source of this sequence is a man aged 55 to 70 in good health. The source material was blood. The CDR3 sequence is CASSPLAGTYNEQYF. CDR3 bases: TGTGCCAGCAGCCCCTTAGCGGGGACCTACAATGAGCAGTACTTC.